What follows are 4 T cell receptor beta chains derived from one specimen sequenced in a study of cytomegalovirus exposure and HLA in healthy donors. PCR employed 60 Vbeta and 13 Jbeta primers. TCRdb keeps only in-frame clones here, not all; method: immunoSEQ multiplex PCR. The sample lists roughly 100,000 clones, 55% to 75% occurring once. The sequenced material came from PBMCs. These receptors all stem from a man aged 25-45 years in good health and CMV-seropositive.

The V and J genes are TRBV7-9 and TRBJ2-5; 11 nucleotides align to TRBD2. There are 14 residues in the CDR3. V dropped 7 bases and J dropped 5; count of bases not matched to a gene: 6. Germline assignment: CDR1 SEHNR and CDR2 FQNEAQ (reference sequence). The CDR3: CASNSGGAWETQYF. The CDR3 coding sequence is TGTGCCAGCAATAGCGGGGGGGCCTGGGAGACCCAGTACTTC. Based on the CDR3 plus reference TRBV7-9 and TRBJ2-5, the full variable domain is DTGVSQNPRHKITKRGQNVTFRCDPISEHNRLYWYRQTLGQGPEFLTYFQNEAQLEKSRLLSDRFSAERPKGSFSTLEIQRTEQGDSAMYLCASNSGGAWETQYFGPGTRLLVL.

V is TRBV27 and J is TRBJ2-7; 7 bases align to TRBD2. Germline lookup yields CDR1 MNHEY and CDR2 SMNVEV (reference sequence). The length of the CDR3 is 15 residues. V lost 5 bases to trimming and J lost 0 bases; unmatched junction nucleotides: 7. The CDR3 DNA sequence: TGTGCCAGCAGTCCGGGTTGGGGGGGCTCCTACGAGCAGTACTTC. Translated: CASSPGWGGSYEQYF.

This clone has only a few counts. The V gene is TRBV7-9, the J gene TRBJ2-2, with D perhaps matching TRBD2 (6 bases). Germline CDR1 SEHNR, CDR2 FQNEAQ (reference sequence). Trimming cost V 11 bases and J 6 bases, with 13 bases left between them. The CDR3 runs to 12 residues. CDR3 sequence reads: CAAGGYAGELFF. CDR3 nucleotides: TGTGCCGCCGGGGGATACGCCGGGGAGCTGTTTTTT.

Comments on this clone: At one end, the junction sequence differs from germline, possibly due to a read error. The rearrangement uses TRBV7-9 and TRBJ2-6; no reliable D call. The CDR3 has 17 amino acids. Germline V gene data show CDR1 as SEHNR and CDR2 as FQNEAQ (reference sequence). Here the CDR3 DNA reads TGTTCCAGCAGCTTACAGAGGATACGCTCTGGGGCCAACGTCCTGACTTTC. Protein product: CSSSLQRIRSGANVLTF.